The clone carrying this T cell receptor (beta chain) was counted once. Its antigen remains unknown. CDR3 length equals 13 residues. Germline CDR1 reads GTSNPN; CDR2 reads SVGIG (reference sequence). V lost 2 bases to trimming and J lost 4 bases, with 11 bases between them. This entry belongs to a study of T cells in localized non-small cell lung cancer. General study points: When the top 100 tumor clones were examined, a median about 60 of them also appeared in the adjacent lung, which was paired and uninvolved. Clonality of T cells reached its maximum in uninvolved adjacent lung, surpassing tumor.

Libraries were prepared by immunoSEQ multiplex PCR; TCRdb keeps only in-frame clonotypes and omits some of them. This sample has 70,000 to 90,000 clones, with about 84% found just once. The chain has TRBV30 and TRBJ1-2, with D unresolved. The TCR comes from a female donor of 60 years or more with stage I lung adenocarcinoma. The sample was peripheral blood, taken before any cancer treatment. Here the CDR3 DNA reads TGTGCCTGGAGTAAAAGGCGATTCTATGGCTACACCTTC. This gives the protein CAWSKRRFYGYTF.